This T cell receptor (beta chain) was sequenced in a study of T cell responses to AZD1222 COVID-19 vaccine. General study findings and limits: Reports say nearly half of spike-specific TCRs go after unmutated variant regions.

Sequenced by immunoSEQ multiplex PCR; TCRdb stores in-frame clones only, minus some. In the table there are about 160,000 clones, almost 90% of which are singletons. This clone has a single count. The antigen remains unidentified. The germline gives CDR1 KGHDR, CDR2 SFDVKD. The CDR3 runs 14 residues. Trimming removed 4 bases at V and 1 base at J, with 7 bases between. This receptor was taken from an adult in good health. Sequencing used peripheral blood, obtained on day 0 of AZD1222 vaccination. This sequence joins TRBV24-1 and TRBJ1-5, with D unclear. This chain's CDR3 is CATSDIDSNQPQHF. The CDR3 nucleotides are TGTGCCACCAGTGACATCGACAGCAATCAGCCCCAGCATTTT.